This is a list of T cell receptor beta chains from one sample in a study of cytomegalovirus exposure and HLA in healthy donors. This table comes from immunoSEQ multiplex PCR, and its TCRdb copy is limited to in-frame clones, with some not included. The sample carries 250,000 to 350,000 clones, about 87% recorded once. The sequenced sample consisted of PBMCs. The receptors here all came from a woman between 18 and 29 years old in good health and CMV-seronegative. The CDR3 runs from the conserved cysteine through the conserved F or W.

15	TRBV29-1	CSVFSGSGDQETQYF
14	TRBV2	CASTWDKGQNTQYF
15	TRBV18	CASSPTGSGDTEAFF
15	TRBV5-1	CASTTRGSGANVLTF
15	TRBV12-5	CASGLVRGGHTEAFF
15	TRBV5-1	CASSIGQGVTDGYTF
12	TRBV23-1	CASSRGGHEQFF
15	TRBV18	CASSPTTGASDTQYF
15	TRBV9	CASSVAIGTGDGYTF
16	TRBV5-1	CASSFHLAGSTDTQYF
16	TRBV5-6	CASSLGGGVSYNEQFF
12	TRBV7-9	CSTKGGVETQYF
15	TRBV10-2	CASFTPGQGAHEQFF
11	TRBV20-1	CSATRTSEAFF
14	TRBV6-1	CASSDRGVYNEQFF
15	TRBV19	CASSIRTANTGELFF
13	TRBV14	CASSRVRSGKLFF
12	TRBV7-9	CSSSLGTEEAFF
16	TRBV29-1	CSVEDFQAGDPSPLHF
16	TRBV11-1	CASSLLLTSAKETQYF
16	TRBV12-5	CASGLVSRAGPNTIYF
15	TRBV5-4	CASSLGLAELHTQYF
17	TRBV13	CASSPGGLTRKNSPLHF
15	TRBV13	CASSDKPGANQPQHF
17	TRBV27	CASRSGTGGSGANVLTF
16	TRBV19	CASSAFSGGPHNEQFF
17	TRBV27	CASSLFGGAEVKYGYTF
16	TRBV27	CASSLMQGYSTDTQYF
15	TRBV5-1	CASSTSGPSYNEQFF
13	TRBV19	CASSTSAYNEQFF
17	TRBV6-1	CASSVGQGRAWTDTQYF
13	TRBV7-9	CASSLWRNTEAFF
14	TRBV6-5	CASSYGTGLYEQYF
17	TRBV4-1	CASSQGLTSGHRYEQYF
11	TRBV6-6	CASSTEVEQYF
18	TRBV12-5	CASGAGLAGGLRTDTQYF
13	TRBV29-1	CSVVSDRHYGYTF
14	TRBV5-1	CASSLVRPGDEQYF
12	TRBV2	CASSEATFGYTF
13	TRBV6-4	CASSEWANTEAFF
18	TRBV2	CASSPSGGTDPNTGELFF
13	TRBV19	CAGSQRTGKGVTF
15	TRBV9	CASSLAPGLANEQYF
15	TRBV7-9	CASSLTSGGENEQFF
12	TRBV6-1	CASSEILARAFF
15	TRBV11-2	CASSTYEKSRAEQYF
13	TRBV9	CAGSAGLRDTQYF
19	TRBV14	CASSQDPAGGPRVSDTQYF
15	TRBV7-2	CASSFFGSGTDTQYF
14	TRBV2	CASSPGQGYSPLHF
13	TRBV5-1	CASSLGGNYGYTF
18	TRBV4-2	CASSQDTGTSGGSSTQYF
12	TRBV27	CASRTGGYGYTF
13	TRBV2	CASSLTSQETQYF